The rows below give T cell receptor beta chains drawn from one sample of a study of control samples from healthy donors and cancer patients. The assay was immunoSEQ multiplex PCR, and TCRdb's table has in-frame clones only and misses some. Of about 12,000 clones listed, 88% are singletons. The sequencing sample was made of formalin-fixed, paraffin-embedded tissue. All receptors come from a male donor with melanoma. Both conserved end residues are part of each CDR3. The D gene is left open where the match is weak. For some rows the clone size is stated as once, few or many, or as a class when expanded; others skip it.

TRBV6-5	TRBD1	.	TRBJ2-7	CASTERDRGYEQYF	TGTGCCAGCACCGAAAGGGACAGGGGCTACGAGCAGTACTTC
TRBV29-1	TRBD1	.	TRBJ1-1	CSGRQGLNTEAFF	TGCAGCGGACGACAGGGGTTGAACACTGAAGCTTTCTTT
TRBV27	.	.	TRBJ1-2	CASRQGYYGYTF	TGTGCCAGCAGACAGGGCTACTATGGCTACACCTTC
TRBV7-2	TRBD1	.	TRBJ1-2	CASSFLYQGDGYTF	TGTGCCAGCAGCTTCCTCTACCAGGGGGATGGCTACACCTTC
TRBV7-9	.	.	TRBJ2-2	CASSFPGNTGELFF	TGTGCCAGCAGCTTTCCCGGGAACACCGGGGAGCTGTTTTTT
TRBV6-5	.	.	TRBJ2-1	CASRRSSGPYNEQFF	TGTGCCAGCAGGAGGTCCAGCGGGCCCTACAATGAGCAGTTCTTC
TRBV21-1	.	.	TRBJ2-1	CASSKVLAGGDYNEQFF	TGTGCCAGCAGCAAAGTCTTGGCGGGAGGAGACTACAATGAGCAGTTCTTC
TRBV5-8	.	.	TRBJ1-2	CASSLTPREDGYTF	TGTGCCAGCAGCTTGACGCCTCGAGAAGATGGCTACACCTTC
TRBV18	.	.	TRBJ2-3	CASSQRSTDTQYF	TGTGCCAGCTCCCAGAGGTCCACAGATACGCAGTATTTT
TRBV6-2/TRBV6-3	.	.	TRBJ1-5	CASSYGFQPQHF	TGTGCCAGCAGTTATGGGTTTCAGCCCCAGCATTTT
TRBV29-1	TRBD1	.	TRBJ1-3	CSVRTGGFGNTIYF	TGCAGCGTCCGGACAGGGGGCTTTGGAAACACCATATATTTT
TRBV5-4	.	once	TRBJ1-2	CASSFLGSDYGYTF	TGTGCCAGCAGCTTCCTGGGCTCGGACTATGGCTACACCTTC
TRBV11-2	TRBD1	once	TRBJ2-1	CASSFGTASNEQFF	TGTGCCAGCAGCTTCGGGACAGCTTCCAATGAGCAGTTCTTC
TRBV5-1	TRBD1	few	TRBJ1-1	CASSMGQGRTEAFF	TGCGCCAGCAGCATGGGACAGGGCAGGACTGAAGCTTTCTTT
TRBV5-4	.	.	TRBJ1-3	CASSLWGVGNTIYF	TGTGCCAGCTCCCTTTGGGGGGTAGGAAACACCATATATTTT
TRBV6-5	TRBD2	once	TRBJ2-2	CASATSGDTGELFF	TGTGCCAGCGCGACTAGCGGGGACACCGGGGAGCTGTTTTTT